The rows below give T cell receptor beta chains drawn from one sample of a study of blood T cell repertoires in COVID-19. Sequencing was performed with immunoSEQ multiplex PCR; in TCRdb, only in-frame clones are kept and a portion is missing. The table includes under 200,000 clones, approximately 80% detected once. The material sequenced was peripheral blood. These receptors all come from a human donor in a cohort sampled during active COVID-19. The CDR3 runs from the conserved cysteine through the conserved F or W. D genes are given only for firm matches. Clone size, where shown, is once, few, many, or a class for clones that have expanded.

V: TRBV10-1; J: TRBJ2-7; D: TRBD2; size: .; DNA: TGCGCCAGCAGTGATAGGAGCGGGGACGAGCAGTACTTC; CDR3: CASSDRSGDEQYF
V: TRBV19; J: TRBJ1-2; D: TRBD1; size: .; DNA: TGTGCCAGTAGCACAGGGGGCTCTGGCTACACCTTC; CDR3: CASSTGGSGYTF
V: TRBV21-1; J: TRBJ2-7; D: .; size: .; DNA: TGTGCCAGCAGCTCCGAGCGGGAGGCAGAAATCACCTACGAGCAGTACTTC; CDR3: CASSSEREAEITYEQYF
V: TRBV21-1; J: TRBJ1-3; D: .; size: .; DNA: TGTGCCAGCAGCAAACCCCTGGACAGTCTTGGAAACACCATATATTTT; CDR3: CASSKPLDSLGNTIYF
V: TRBV18; J: TRBJ1-2; D: TRBD1; size: .; DNA: TGTGCCAGCTCACCGACAGGGGATTCTGGCTACACCTTC; CDR3: CASSPTGDSGYTF
V: TRBV19; J: TRBJ2-7; D: TRBD1; size: .; DNA: TGTGCCAGTAGTGAAAGGGACAGACCCAACTACGAGCAGTACTTC; CDR3: CASSERDRPNYEQYF
V: TRBV12-3/TRBV12-4; J: TRBJ2-1; D: TRBD2; size: .; DNA: TGTGCCAGCAAACTAGCGAGGCCAGGTTGGCAGTTCTTC; CDR3: CASKLARPGWQFF
V: TRBV7-2; J: TRBJ2-3; D: TRBD2; size: .; DNA: TGTGCCAGCAGCACCCTAGCGGGAGGGCGGGAGTACTCAGATACGCAGTATTTT; CDR3: CASSTLAGGREYSDTQYF
V: TRBV5-1; J: TRBJ1-4; D: .; size: .; DNA: TGCGCCAGCAGCTTGGTCCCGACAGTTAATGAAAAACTGTTTTTT; CDR3: CASSLVPTVNEKLFF
V: TRBV6-2/TRBV6-3; J: TRBJ1-4; D: .; size: .; DNA: TGTGCCAGCAGTTACACCTTGGACAAGGGAACTAATGAAAAACTGTTTTTT; CDR3: CASSYTLDKGTNEKLFF
V: TRBV11-1; J: TRBJ1-6; D: .; size: .; DNA: TGTGCCAGCAGCTTCATAGGGAGGAATTCACCCCTCCACTTT; CDR3: CASSFIGRNSPLHF
V: TRBV5-6; J: TRBJ2-7; D: .; size: .; DNA: TGTGCCAGCAGCTTGAGAGGGCTAGCGAAGAATCTCTACGAGCAGTACTTC; CDR3: CASSLRGLAKNLYEQYF
V: TRBV24-1; J: TRBJ2-7; D: .; size: .; DNA: TGTGCCACCAGTGATGAGTACGAGCAGTACTTC; CDR3: CATSDEYEQYF
V: TRBV6-6; J: TRBJ2-7; D: TRBD2; size: .; DNA: TGTGCCAGCAGTTACTCGAGCGGGAGGGCCGGATACGAGCAGTACTTC; CDR3: CASSYSSGRAGYEQYF
V: TRBV6-2/TRBV6-3; J: TRBJ1-5; D: TRBD1; size: .; DNA: TGTGCCAGCAGTTACGGCAGGGGGCTGGGTCAGCCCCAGCATTTT; CDR3: CASSYGRGLGQPQHF
V: TRBV7-2; J: TRBJ1-5; D: .; size: .; DNA: TGTGCCAGCAGCTCAGGGGAGCAGCCCCAGCATTTT; CDR3: CASSSGEQPQHF
V: TRBV7-9; J: TRBJ2-5; D: TRBD2; size: .; DNA: TGTGCCAGCAGTGGACTAGCGGGAGAGAAAGAGACCCAGTACTTC; CDR3: CASSGLAGEKETQYF
V: TRBV15; J: TRBJ2-7; D: .; size: .; DNA: TGTGCCACCAGCAGAGATCCAGGTGGGTTCTACGAGCAGTACTTC; CDR3: CATSRDPGGFYEQYF
V: TRBV5-5; J: TRBJ1-1; D: TRBD1; size: .; DNA: TGTGCCAGCAGTTCAAAGCGGACAGGGATGGGGGACGCTGAAGCTTTCTTT; CDR3: CASSSKRTGMGDAEAFF
V: TRBV11-3; J: TRBJ2-2; D: .; size: .; DNA: TGTGCCAGCAGCCCAGATTTCACCGGGGAGCTGTTTTTT; CDR3: CASSPDFTGELFF
V: TRBV5-8; J: TRBJ1-4; D: TRBD1; size: .; DNA: TGTGCCAGCAGCCAGGGTGGACAGGGTGAAAAACTGTTTTTT; CDR3: CASSQGGQGEKLFF
V: TRBV7-9; J: TRBJ2-7; D: .; size: .; DNA: TGTGCCAGCAGCCTCGCCAGGGAGCAGTACTTC; CDR3: CASSLAREQYF
V: TRBV6-5; J: TRBJ2-5; D: TRBD2; size: .; DNA: TGTGCCAGCAGGGGACTAGCGGGAGGGGAGACCCAGTACTTC; CDR3: CASRGLAGGETQYF
V: TRBV14; J: TRBJ1-2; D: TRBD1; size: once; DNA: TGTGCCAGCAGCCCAGGACAGGGGGCGGAAGCTAACTATGGCTACACCTTC; CDR3: CASSPGQGAEANYGYTF
V: TRBV5-8; J: TRBJ1-1; D: .; size: .; DNA: TGTGCCAGCAGCTTGCAGGACACTGAAGCTTTCTTT; CDR3: CASSLQDTEAFF
V: TRBV7-2; J: TRBJ2-7; D: TRBD2; size: .; DNA: TGTGCCAGCAGCTCGCGGACTAGTACACCCTACGAGCAGTACTTC; CDR3: CASSSRTSTPYEQYF
V: TRBV7-8; J: TRBJ2-2; D: .; size: .; DNA: TGTGCCAGCAGCACCGAGCGTCGGGGGGAGCTGTTTTTT; CDR3: CASSTERRGELFF
V: TRBV19; J: TRBJ1-1; D: .; size: .; DNA: TGTGCCAGTAGTATGACTGAGAACACTGAAGCTTTCTTT; CDR3: CASSMTENTEAFF
V: TRBV5-8; J: TRBJ1-1; D: .; size: few; DNA: TGTGCCAGCAGGTCATGGGCGGAGGGCACTGAAGCTTTCTTT; CDR3: CASRSWAEGTEAFF
V: TRBV4-3; J: TRBJ2-1; D: TRBD2; size: .; DNA: TGCGCCAGCAGCCAAGGACTAGCGGGTCTAGGGGAGCAGTTCTTC; CDR3: CASSQGLAGLGEQFF
V: TRBV27; J: TRBJ2-7; D: TRBD2; size: .; DNA: TGTGCCAGCAACCCAGGGCGGGAGGGCCCTCCGTACGAGCAGTACTTC; CDR3: CASNPGREGPPYEQYF
V: TRBV5-4; J: TRBJ1-2; D: .; size: .; DNA: TGTGCCAGCAGCGAGCAGGGTCTCGACTATGGCTACACCTTC; CDR3: CASSEQGLDYGYTF
V: TRBV11-2; J: TRBJ2-2; D: .; size: .; DNA: TGTGCCAGCAGCTTAGACCGCACCGGGGAGCTGTTTTTT; CDR3: CASSLDRTGELFF
V: TRBV27; J: TRBJ2-7; D: TRBD2; size: .; DNA: TGTGCCAGCAGTTTATCAGCTAGCGGGAGCTACGAGCAGTACTTC; CDR3: CASSLSASGSYEQYF
V: TRBV10-1; J: TRBJ1-1; D: .; size: .; DNA: TGCGCCAGCAGTGAGGGCGGGAGGACTGAAGCTTTCTTT; CDR3: CASSEGGRTEAFF
V: TRBV6-2/TRBV6-3; J: TRBJ2-7; D: TRBD2; size: .; DNA: TGTGCCAGCAGCCGCCCTAGCGGGAGCCTCTACGAGCAGTACTTC; CDR3: CASSRPSGSLYEQYF
V: TRBV2; J: TRBJ1-1; D: .; size: .; DNA: TGTGCCAGCAGTGAAGGGGGGGGAGCTTTCTTT; CDR3: CASSEGGGAFF
V: TRBV3-1/TRBV3-2; J: TRBJ2-7; D: .; size: .; DNA: TGTGCCAGCAGCCAAGATGGAATATCGGGTCACGAGCAGTACTTC; CDR3: CASSQDGISGHEQYF
V: TRBV6-6; J: TRBJ2-7; D: .; size: .; DNA: TGTGCCAGCAGGGGGCAGGGGACCCACGAGCAGTACTTC; CDR3: CASRGQGTHEQYF
V: TRBV6-5; J: TRBJ2-7; D: .; size: .; DNA: TGTGCCAGCACGGAGGGCAGCACCTACGAGCAGTACTTC; CDR3: CASTEGSTYEQYF